The rows below give T cell receptor beta chains drawn from one sample of a study of graft-versus-host responses after intestinal transplantation. Their target antigens are unknown. Produced via immunoSEQ multiplex PCR; TCRdb's table is partial and in-frame only. The data show around 100,000 clones, with more than 85% seen just once and over 0.95% held by the top ten. The sample here was unstimulated CD4+ T cells sorted from spleen or lymph node cells, taken before transplant. The receptors were gathered from a human donor who was the organ donor for an intestinal transplant. Both conserved end residues are part of each CDR3. The D gene is left open where the match is weak. Expanded clones get a size class; other rows say once, few or many, or leave the size out.

.	TRBJ1-6	TRBV28	TRBD1	CASRPPGQVISPLHF	TGTGCCAGCAGACCTCCGGGACAGGTGATTTCACCCCTCCACTTT
.	TRBJ2-2	TRBV5-1	.	CASSLSVLAGNAGELFF	TGCGCCAGCAGCTTGAGCGTGTTGGCAGGAAACGCCGGGGAGCTGTTTTTT
.	TRBJ1-2	TRBV6-1	.	CASSSQGPLLYGYTF	TGTGCCAGCAGTTCACAGGGACCCCTCCTGTATGGCTACACCTTC
.	TRBJ1-1	TRBV28	.	CASSLSSIGQVEAFF	TGTGCCAGCAGTTTAAGTAGTATCGGCCAGGTTGAAGCTTTCTTT
.	TRBJ2-1	TRBV28	TRBD1	CASSRQGAQNEQFF	TGTGCCAGCAGTCGACAGGGGGCGCAAAATGAGCAGTTCTTC
.	TRBJ1-1	TRBV18	.	CASSPVRTGTTFF	TGTGCCAGCTCACCTGTTCGCACAGGGACAACTTTCTTT
.	TRBJ2-1	TRBV2	TRBD2	CASSEPGTAGGPYNEQFF	TGTGCCAGCAGTGAACCGGGTACAGCGGGGGGGCCCTACAATGAGCAGTTCTTC
.	TRBJ2-6	TRBV30	.	CAWQPSGANVLTF	TGTGCCTGGCAACCCTCTGGGGCCAACGTCCTGACTTTC
.	TRBJ2-7	TRBV19	.	CASSIGNSYEQYF	TGTGCCAGTAGTATTGGGAACAGCTACGAGCAGTACTTC
.	TRBJ1-4	TRBV7-2	.	CASSSASDNEKLFF	TGTGCCAGCAGCTCCGCCTCGGACAATGAAAAACTGTTTTTT
once	TRBJ1-1	TRBV11-3	.	CASSLRGLNTEAFF	TGTGCCAGCAGCTTAAGAGGATTGAACACTGAAGCTTTCTTT
once	TRBJ1-5	TRBV7-2	.	CASSARTGTNSNQPQHF	TGTGCCAGCAGCGCAAGAACAGGGACAAATAGCAATCAGCCCCAGCATTTT
.	TRBJ2-3	TRBV10-3	.	CAISEPNDRFYTDTQYF	TGTGCCATCAGTGAGCCGAACGACAGGTTCTACACAGATACGCAGTATTTT
.	TRBJ2-3	TRBV5-1	TRBD2	CASSFSLAGTDTQYF	TGCGCCAGCAGCTTTAGCCTAGCGGGCACAGATACGCAGTATTTT
.	TRBJ2-7	TRBV5-1	.	CASSLTAGSSYEQYF	TGCGCCAGCAGCTTGACAGCCGGAAGCTCCTACGAGCAGTACTTC
.	TRBJ1-6	TRBV6-5	.	CASSYSRSSYNSPLHF	TGTGCCAGCAGTTACTCGAGGAGCTCCTATAATTCGCCCCTCCACTTT
.	TRBJ1-2	TRBV7-9	TRBD1	CASSKPKGTVSYGYTF	TGTGCCAGCAGCAAACCCAAAGGGACAGTCTCCTATGGCTACACCTTC
.	TRBJ1-1	TRBV28	.	CASSAPIRGTSNTEAFF	TGTGCCAGCAGTGCACCGATCCGAGGGACATCTAACACTGAAGCTTTCTTT
.	TRBJ2-1	TRBV13	.	CASSNPTGSRNYNEQFF	TGTGCCAGCAGCAACCCCACAGGGTCCCGTAACTACAATGAGCAGTTCTTC
.	TRBJ1-2	TRBV6-1	TRBD1	CASRRQGDYGYTF	TGTGCCAGCAGACGGCAGGGGGACTATGGCTACACCTTC
.	TRBJ1-1	TRBV19	.	CASSIGGRTNTEAFF	TGTGCCAGTAGTATAGGGGGACGGACGAACACTGAAGCTTTCTTT
few	TRBJ2-7	TRBV7-2	.	CASSLDWASYEQYF	TGTGCCAGCAGCTTAGATTGGGCTTCCTACGAGCAGTACTTC
few	TRBJ1-5	TRBV28	.	CASSLGPWGNQPQHF	TGTGCCAGCAGTTTAGGGCCCTGGGGCAATCAGCCCCAGCATTTT
once	TRBJ1-1	TRBV20-1	.	CSAPANTEAFF	TGCAGTGCTCCTGCTAACACTGAAGCTTTCTTT
.	TRBJ1-5	TRBV6-6	TRBD1	CARRDRGSSQPQHF	TGTGCCAGACGGGACAGGGGATCCAGTCAGCCCCAGCATTTT
.	TRBJ2-2	TRBV19	TRBD2	CASTSGGARTGELFF	TGTGCCAGTACTAGCGGGGGGGCACGGACCGGGGAGCTGTTTTTT
few	TRBJ2-7	TRBV6-6	TRBD2	CASSSLAGGRSYEQYF	TGTGCCAGCAGTTCACTAGCGGGGGGGCGCTCCTACGAGCAGTACTTC
.	TRBJ1-1	TRBV10-2	.	CASRAPGQTEAFF	TGCGCCAGCAGGGCACCGGGACAAACTGAAGCTTTCTTT
once	TRBJ2-6	TRBV27	.	CASRGNRVLSGANVLTF	TGTGCCAGCAGGGGGAACAGAGTTCTATCTGGGGCCAACGTCCTGACTTTC
once	TRBJ1-2	TRBV6-5	TRBD1	CASTGQGYYGYTF	TGTGCCAGCACAGGACAGGGATACTATGGCTACACCTTC
.	TRBJ1-5	TRBV7-9	.	CASSTQGDSNQPQHF	TGTGCCAGCAGCACGCAGGGTGATAGCAATCAGCCCCAGCATTTT
.	TRBJ1-1	TRBV7-2	TRBD1	CASSNQGATEAFF	TGTGCCAGCAGTAATCAGGGGGCCACTGAAGCTTTCTTT
.	TRBJ1-6	TRBV6-1	.	CASSLNRGISPLHF	TGTGCCAGCAGTCTCAACCGGGGGATTTCACCCCTCCACTTT
.	TRBJ2-7	TRBV2	.	CASSHYEQYF	TGTGCCAGCAGCCACTACGAGCAGTACTTC
.	TRBJ2-5	TRBV28	TRBD1	CASSGGQARLETQYF	TGTGCCAGCAGTGGGGGACAGGCCAGACTGGAGACCCAGTACTTC
few	TRBJ2-7	TRBV6-1	TRBD1	CASSDDRDEQYF	TGTGCCAGCAGTGACGACAGGGACGAGCAGTACTTC
.	TRBJ2-2	TRBV5-1	TRBD1	CASSGGQATNTGELFF	TGCGCCAGCAGCGGTGGACAGGCGACGAACACCGGGGAGCTGTTTTTT
.	TRBJ2-1	TRBV4-2	.	CASSPETTSYNEQFF	TGTGCCAGCAGCCCGGAGACTACATCCTACAATGAGCAGTTCTTC
.	TRBJ2-3	TRBV28	TRBD2	CASSLAGGADTQYF	TGTGCCAGCAGTCTAGCCGGGGGGGCTGATACGCAGTATTTT
.	TRBJ2-7	TRBV18	.	CASSPQGGGGYEQYF	TGTGCCAGCTCACCACAGGGAGGGGGAGGCTACGAGCAGTACTTC
.	TRBJ2-3	TRBV6-5	TRBD2	CASRTAGGLGDTQYF	TGTGCCAGCAGGACTGCGGGGGGGCTCGGAGATACGCAGTATTTT
.	TRBJ2-3	TRBV7-3	.	CASSLGPNTDTQYF	TGTGCCAGCAGCTTAGGACCGAACACAGATACGCAGTATTTT
once	TRBJ2-7	TRBV19	TRBD1	CATGQVSYEQYF	TGTGCCACGGGACAGGTCTCCTACGAGCAGTACTTC
once	TRBJ1-3	TRBV19	TRBD1	CASSIGTGFSGNTIYF	TGTGCCAGTAGTATAGGGACAGGATTCTCTGGAAACACCATATATTTT
.	TRBJ1-5	TRBV28	.	CASRAGLANQPQHF	TGTGCCAGCAGAGCGGGCCTAGCTAATCAGCCCCAGCATTTT
.	TRBJ1-6	TRBV27	.	CASSLIGSSPLHF	TGTGCCAGCAGTTTAATCGGCAGTTCACCCCTCCACTTT
.	TRBJ2-3	TRBV29-1	.	CSVEGRHTDTQYF	TGCAGCGTTGAGGGCAGGCACACAGATACGCAGTATTTT
.	TRBJ2-3	TRBV29-1	.	CSVGTSSQSDTQYF	TGCAGCGTGGGGACTTCTAGTCAGTCAGATACGCAGTATTTT
.	TRBJ1-5	TRBV18	.	CASSPRDSNQPQHF	TGTGCCAGCTCACCGCGGGATAGCAATCAGCCCCAGCATTTT
.	TRBJ2-1	TRBV12-5	TRBD2	CASGFGLAGGDEQFF	TGTGCTAGTGGTTTTGGGCTAGCGGGGGGCGATGAGCAGTTCTTC
.	TRBJ1-6	TRBV5-4	TRBD1	CASSAAQGNNSPLHF	TGTGCCAGCAGCGCGGCACAGGGGAATAATTCACCCCTCCACTTT
.	TRBJ2-7	TRBV4-1	.	CASSQVKGTNYEQYF	TGCGCCAGCAGCCAAGTGAAAGGGACCAACTACGAGCAGTACTTC